This TCR beta chain emerged from a study of T cells in Graves' hyperthyroidism and ophthalmopathy. This clonotype was detected many times. Its specificity is unknown. Study outcomes and limitations: Ophthalmopathy, as predicted by the model, came a median around 6.7 months after the prediction.

Amplification yielded TCR beta CDR3 regions, with RNA transcripts as the source. The study used the HTBI primer set for a first-round RT-PCR of the TCR CDR3. MiXCR, run by TCRdb on the multiplex PCR reads, gives a single entry per CDR3 protein. The sample yields about 350,000 distinct CDR3 sequences, 15% to 20% seen once. Germline V gene sequence: CDR1 SGHRS, CDR2 YFSETQ. Trimming shortened V by 0 bases and J by 0 bases, and 17 bases separated the two germline ends. The CDR3 has 18 amino acids. The V gene is TRBV5-1, the J gene TRBJ2-3, with D maybe TRBD1 (6 bases). The sample taken for sequencing was blood. The TCR was taken from a woman between 40 and 50 years old with Graves' ophthalmopathy. The CDR3 bases are TGCGCCAGCAGCTTGGGGGTCGCGAACAGGGCTAGCACAGATACGCAGTATTTT. Translated: CASSLGVANRASTDTQYF.